This T cell receptor beta chain was found in a study of tumor and adjacent non-tumor tissue in lung cancer. Study-wide findings and caveats: TCR diversity was significantly greater in tumor than normal lung tissue.

Note on this clonotype: Its antigen is currently unknown.

The library came from three nested PCR rounds adapted from ARM-PCR protocols. TCRdb reanalysed the multiplex PCR reads using MiXCR and keeps one entry per CDR3 protein. The top ten hold 19% of the sample, which has over 100,000 distinct CDR3 sequences, over 55% seen once. The template was RNA from unsorted bulk tissue. This non-tumor lung sample came from over 3 cm beyond the tumor edge. Looked up from germline, CDR1 is MNHNS and CDR2 is SASEGT. V lost 6 bases and J lost 8; bases outside the gene matches: 23. The CDR3 contains 18 residues. This rearrangement joins TRBV6-1 to TRBJ1-2, with 8 bases lining up with TRBD1. This clonotype originated in a man aged 55 to 70 with non-small cell lung cancer. The sample consisted of distant non-tumor lung tissue. CDR3 sequence reads: CASSDDALRGLAGWGYTF. The DNA for the CDR3 is TGTGCCAGCAGCGACGACGCCCTCAGGGGGCTCGCCGGTTGGGGCTACACCTTC.